This TCR beta chain derives from a study of T-cell reconstitution after alpha-beta-depleted transplantation in children. Study findings and constraints: T-cell numbers and diversity, one year after transplant, stemmed largely from T cells that were newly produced. At around two months after transplant, the alpha-beta T cells were reportedly derived from several hundred expanded clones that came from non-depleted graft cells. Day-60 TCRbeta diversity that was high in some patients was derived from surviving recipient T cells and thymic progenitors.

Regarding this clonotype: Its cognate antigen is unknown.

J lost 8 bases, V lost 2 bases, and 5 bases had no gene match. The V gene's germline CDR1 is KGHSH and CDR2 LQKENI. CDR3 length equals 13 residues. A library of TCRbeta sequences, prepared with unique molecular identifiers, was generated. TCRdb re-called the PCR reads with MiXCR, one entry per CDR3 protein. The sample carries around 100,000 distinct CDR3 sequences, about 9.4% recorded once. The sample here was PBMCs, taken before TCRalphabeta/CD19-depleted stem cell transplant. J is TRBJ1-2 and V is TRBV18; 7 bases map to TRBD1. The receptor was derived from a boy between 2 and 10 years old with acute lymphoblastic leukemia, due to receive a stem cell transplant. This CDR3 reads CASSPTGEYGYTF. DNA of the CDR3: TGTGCCAGCTCACCAACAGGGGAGTACGGCTACACCTTC.